These 6 T cell receptor beta chains originate from one sample sequenced in a study of blood T cell repertoires in COVID-19. Sequencing was performed with immunoSEQ multiplex PCR; in TCRdb, only in-frame clones are kept and a portion is missing. The sample records over 350,000 clones, roughly 88% being singletons. The sample consisted of PBMCs or T cells enriched from blood (not recorded which). These receptors were collected from a woman aged 25 to 39 with acute COVID-19.

V usage is TRBV9 and J usage is TRBJ2-7; D perhaps matches TRBD1 (6 bases). Germline V gene sequence: CDR1 SGDLS, CDR2 YYNGEE. CDR3 length: 23 amino acids. Trimming stripped 3 bases from V and 3 bases from J, with 40 bases between. CDR3 in DNA: TGTGCCAGCAGCGCAAGAACTCGACTACCCCGTTTTTCCCAATCGGGACACGACTACGAGCAGTACTTC. Its translation: CASSARTRLPRFSQSGHDYEQYF.

The chain uses TRBV15 and TRBJ2-2; TRBD1 aligns across 8 bases. CDR1 and CDR2 from the germline V gene are LNHNV and YYDKDF (reference sequence). CDR3 size: 17 residues. J gave up 6 bases and V 0 bases, and 9 bases lay outside the gene matches. Here the CDR3 reads CATSRDFIVTGAGELFF. The DNA for the CDR3 is TGTGCCACCAGCAGAGATTTTATCGTGACAGGGGCCGGGGAGCTGTTTTTT.

The rearrangement uses TRBV6-6 and TRBJ2-1; D gene unclear. V was pared by 6 bases and J by 7 bases, with 16 bases between. The CDR3 is 14 residues long. Germline-derived CDR1 and CDR2 are MNHNY and SVGAGI (reference sequence). The CDR3 DNA is TGTGCCAGCAGGCTACTACTCTCGAGTAATGAGCAGTTCTTC. This sequence encodes CASRLLLSSNEQFF.

The chain employs TRBV19 and TRBJ2-1, with TRBD2 matching over 8 bases. CDR3 length equals 13 residues. Per germline, CDR1 LNHDA and CDR2 SQIVND (reference sequence). The ends lost 8 bases at V and 8 bases at J; junction bases unmatched: 8. For the CDR3, the DNA is TGTGCCAGTTCCGGGACTAGTAGCTATGAGCAGTTCTTC. This codes for CASSGTSSYEQFF.

The chain has TRBV9 and TRBJ2-1; tentatively, D is TRBD1 (6 bases). The CDR3 totals 13 residues. V was trimmed by 7 bases and J by 8 bases, leaving 16 bases between them. Germline V gene lookup returns CDR1 SGDLS and CDR2 YYNGEE. CDR3 nucleotide sequence: TGTGCCAGCTCCTCCGAGGGGGTGCATGAGCAGTTCTTC. It specifies CASSSEGVHEQFF.

V gene TRBV5-1 combines with J gene TRBJ1-2; D may be TRBD1 (5 bases). Germline V lookup: CDR1 SGHRS, CDR2 YFSETQ. V was clipped by 2 bases and J by 2 bases, with 16 bases between them. CDR3 length: 16 amino acids. CDR3 coding DNA: TGCGCCAGCAGCTTTTCGGTCTCAGGGTTGAACTATGGCTACACCTTC. Its protein product is CASSFSVSGLNYGYTF.